This T cell receptor beta chain was recovered during a study of blood T cells in healthy people across ages. This CDR3 comprises 14 residues. After removal of 6 bases from V and 6 bases from J, the junction contained 8 bases not matched to a gene. Germline V lookup: CDR1 MDHEN, CDR2 SYDVKM. With a J-beta primer mix and a sample-barcoded 5' primer, a second PCR ran about 7 to 12 cycles. TCRdb passed the 5' RACE reads through MiXCR, listing each CDR3 protein once. The sample shows about 290,000 distinct CDR3 sequences, 25% to 30% of them seen only once. Specimen: blood. V gene TRBV28 combines with J gene TRBJ2-1; 7 bases are a match to TRBD2. The sequence derives from a woman between 65 and 79 years old in good health. CDR3 coding DNA: TGTGCCAGCAGCAGAGCGGGATCTTCCAATGAGCAGTTCTTC. It is translated as CASSRAGSSNEQFF. Combining the CDR3 with reference TRBV28 and TRBJ2-1 gives the whole variable domain DVKVTQSSRYLVKRTGEKVFLECVQDMDHENMFWYRQDPGLGLRLIYFSYDVKMKEKGDIPEGYSVSREKKERFSLILESASTNQTSMYLCASSRAGSSNEQFFGPGTRLTVL.